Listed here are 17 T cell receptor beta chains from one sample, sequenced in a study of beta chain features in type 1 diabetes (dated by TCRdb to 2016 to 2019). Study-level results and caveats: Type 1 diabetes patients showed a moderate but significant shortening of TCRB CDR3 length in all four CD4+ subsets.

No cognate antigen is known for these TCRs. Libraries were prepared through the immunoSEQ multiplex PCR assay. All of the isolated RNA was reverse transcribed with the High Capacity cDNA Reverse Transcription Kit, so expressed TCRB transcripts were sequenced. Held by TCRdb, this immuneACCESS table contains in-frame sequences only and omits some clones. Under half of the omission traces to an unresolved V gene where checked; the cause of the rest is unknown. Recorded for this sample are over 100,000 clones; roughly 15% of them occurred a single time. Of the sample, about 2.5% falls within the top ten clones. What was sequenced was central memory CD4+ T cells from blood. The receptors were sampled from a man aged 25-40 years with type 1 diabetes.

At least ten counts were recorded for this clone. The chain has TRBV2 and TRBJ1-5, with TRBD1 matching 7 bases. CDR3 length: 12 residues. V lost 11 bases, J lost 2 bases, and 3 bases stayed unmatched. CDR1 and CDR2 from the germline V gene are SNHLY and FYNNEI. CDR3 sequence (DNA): TGTGCCTCCGGGACAGGCAATCAGCCCCAGCATTTT. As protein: CASGTGNQPQHF.

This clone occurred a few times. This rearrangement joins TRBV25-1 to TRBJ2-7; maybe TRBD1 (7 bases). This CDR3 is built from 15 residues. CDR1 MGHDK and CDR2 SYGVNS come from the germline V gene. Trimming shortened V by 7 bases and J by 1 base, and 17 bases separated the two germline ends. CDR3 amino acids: CASNPASGGSYEQYF. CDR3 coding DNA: TGTGCCAGCAACCCCGCTTCAGGGGGGTCCTACGAGCAGTACTTC.

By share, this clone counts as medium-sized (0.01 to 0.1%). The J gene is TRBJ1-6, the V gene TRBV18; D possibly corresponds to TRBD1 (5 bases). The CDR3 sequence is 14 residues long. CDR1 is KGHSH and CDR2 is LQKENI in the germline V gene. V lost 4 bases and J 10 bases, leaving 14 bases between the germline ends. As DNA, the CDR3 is TGTGCCAGCTCACGACAGTCGGTCGGGTCACCCCTCCACTTT. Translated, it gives CASSRQSVGSPLHF. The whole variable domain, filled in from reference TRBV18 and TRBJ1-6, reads NAGVMQNPRHLVRRRGQEARLRCSPMKGHSHVYWYRQLPEEGLKFMVYLQKENIIDESGMPKERFSAEFPKEGPSILRIQQVVRGDSAAYFCASSRQSVGSPLHFGNGTRLTVT.

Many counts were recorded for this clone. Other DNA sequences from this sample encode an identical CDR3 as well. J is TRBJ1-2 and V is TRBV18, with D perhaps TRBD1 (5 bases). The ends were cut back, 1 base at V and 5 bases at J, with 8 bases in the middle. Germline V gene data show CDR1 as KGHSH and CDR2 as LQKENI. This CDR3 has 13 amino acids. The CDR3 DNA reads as TGTGCCAGCTCACCACGGGGGGAGTATGGCTACACCTTC. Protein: CASSPRGEYGYTF. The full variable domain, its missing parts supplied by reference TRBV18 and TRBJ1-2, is NAGVMQNPRHLVRRRGQEARLRCSPMKGHSHVYWYRQLPEEGLKFMVYLQKENIIDESGMPKERFSAEFPKEGPSILRIQQVVRGDSAAYFCASSPRGEYGYTFGSGTRLTVV.

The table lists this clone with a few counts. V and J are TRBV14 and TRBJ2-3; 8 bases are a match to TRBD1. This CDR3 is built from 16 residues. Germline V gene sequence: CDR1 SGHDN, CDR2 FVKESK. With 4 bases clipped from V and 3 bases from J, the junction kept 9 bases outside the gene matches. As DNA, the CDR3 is TGTGCCAGCAGCCGGAACCAGGGGGCGACGACAGATACGCAGTATTTT. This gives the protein CASSRNQGATTDTQYF. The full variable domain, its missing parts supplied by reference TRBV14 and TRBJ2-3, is EAGVTQFPSHSVIEKGQTVTLRCDPISGHDNLYWYRRVMGKEIKFLLHFVKESKQDESGMPNNRFLAERTGGTYSTLKVQPAELEDSGVYFCASSRNQGATTDTQYFGPGTRLTVL.

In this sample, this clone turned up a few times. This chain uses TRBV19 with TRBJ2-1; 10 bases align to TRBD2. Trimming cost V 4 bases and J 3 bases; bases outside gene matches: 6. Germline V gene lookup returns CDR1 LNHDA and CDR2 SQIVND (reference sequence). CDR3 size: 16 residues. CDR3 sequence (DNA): TGTGCCAGTAGTACAGATCAGCGGGGGGGCTACAATGAGCAGTTCTTC. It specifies CASSTDQRGGYNEQFF. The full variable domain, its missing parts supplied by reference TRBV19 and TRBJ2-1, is DGGITQSPKYLFRKEGQNVTLSCEQNLNHDAMYWYRQDPGQGLRLIYYSQIVNDFQKGDIAEGYSVSREKKESFPLTVTSAQKNPTAFYLCASSTDQRGGYNEQFFGPGTRLTVL.

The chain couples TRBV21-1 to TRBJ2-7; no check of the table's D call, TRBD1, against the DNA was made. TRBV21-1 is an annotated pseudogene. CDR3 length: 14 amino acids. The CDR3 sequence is CASSLTGAGHEQYF. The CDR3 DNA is TGTGCCAGCAGCCTCACAGGGGCTGGTCACGAGCAGTACTTC.

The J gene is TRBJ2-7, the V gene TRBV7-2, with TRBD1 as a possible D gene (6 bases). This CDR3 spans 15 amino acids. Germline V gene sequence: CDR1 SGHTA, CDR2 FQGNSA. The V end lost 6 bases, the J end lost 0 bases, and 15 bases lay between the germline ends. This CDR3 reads CASSFGQSASYEQYF. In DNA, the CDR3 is TGTGCCAGCAGTTTCGGACAGTCTGCCTCCTACGAGCAGTACTTC.

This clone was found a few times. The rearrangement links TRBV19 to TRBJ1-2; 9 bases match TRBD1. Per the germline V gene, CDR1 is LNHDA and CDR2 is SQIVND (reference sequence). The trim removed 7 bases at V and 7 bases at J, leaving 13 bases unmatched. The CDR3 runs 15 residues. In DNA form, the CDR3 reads TGTGCCAGTAAGACTTTCTTCGGACAGGGGCTTGGCTACACCTTC. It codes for CASKTFFGQGLGYTF.

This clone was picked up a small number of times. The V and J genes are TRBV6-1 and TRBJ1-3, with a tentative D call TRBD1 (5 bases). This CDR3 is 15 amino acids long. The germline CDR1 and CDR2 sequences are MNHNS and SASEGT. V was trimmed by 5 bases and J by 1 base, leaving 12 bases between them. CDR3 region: CASSPSDSSGNTIYF. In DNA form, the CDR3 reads TGTGCCAGCAGTCCCTCCGACAGTTCTGGAAACACCATATATTTT.

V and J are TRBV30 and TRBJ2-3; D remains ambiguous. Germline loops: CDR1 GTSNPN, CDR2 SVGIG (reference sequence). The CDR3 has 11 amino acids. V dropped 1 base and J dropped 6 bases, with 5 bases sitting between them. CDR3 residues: CAWSGVDTQYF. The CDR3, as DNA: TGTGCCTGGAGTGGGGTGGATACGCAGTATTTT.

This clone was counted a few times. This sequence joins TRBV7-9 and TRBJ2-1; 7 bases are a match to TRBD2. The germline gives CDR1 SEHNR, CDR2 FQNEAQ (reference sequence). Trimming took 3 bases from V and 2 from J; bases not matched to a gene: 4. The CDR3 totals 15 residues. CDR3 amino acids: CASSFSLAAYNEQFF. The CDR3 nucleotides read TGTGCCAGCAGCTTCAGTCTAGCGGCCTACAATGAGCAGTTCTTC.

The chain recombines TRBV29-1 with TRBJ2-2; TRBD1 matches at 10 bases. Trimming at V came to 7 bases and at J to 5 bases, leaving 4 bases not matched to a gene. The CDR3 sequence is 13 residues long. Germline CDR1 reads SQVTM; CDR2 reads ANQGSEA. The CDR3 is CSGRDRGTGELFF. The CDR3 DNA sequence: TGCAGCGGCCGGGACAGGGGTACCGGGGAGCTGTTTTTT.

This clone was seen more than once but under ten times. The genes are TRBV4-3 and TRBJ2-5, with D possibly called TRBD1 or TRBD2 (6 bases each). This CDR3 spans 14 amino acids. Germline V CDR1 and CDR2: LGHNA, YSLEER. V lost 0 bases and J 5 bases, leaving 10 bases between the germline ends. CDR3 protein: CASSQETGGETQYF. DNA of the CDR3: TGCGCCAGCAGCCAAGAGACAGGAGGGGAGACCCAGTACTTC.

CDR3 sequence reads: CASSRPPYNEQFF. The CDR3 bases are TGTGCCAGCAGCCGACCCCCTTACAATGAGCAGTTCTTC. V and J are TRBV28 and TRBJ2-1; no definite D call. CDR3 length: 13 residues. Germline-derived CDR1 and CDR2 are MDHEN and SYDVKM. Trimming stripped 6 bases from V and 4 bases from J, with 10 bases between.

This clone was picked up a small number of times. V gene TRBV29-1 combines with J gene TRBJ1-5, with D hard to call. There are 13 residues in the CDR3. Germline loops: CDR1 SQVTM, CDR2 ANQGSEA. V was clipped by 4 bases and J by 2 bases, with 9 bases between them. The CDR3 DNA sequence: TGCAGCGTTGGCATGCCTGGCAATCAGCCCCAGCATTTT. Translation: CSVGMPGNQPQHF.

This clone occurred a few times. The CDR3: CASSLRGNTEAFF. The CDR3 DNA reads as TGTGCCAGCAGCTTAAGGGGAAACACTGAAGCTTTCTTT. The chain links TRBV11-2 to TRBJ1-1; TRBD1 is a possible D gene (5 bases). CDR1 and CDR2 from the germline V gene are SGHAT and FQNNGV. There are 13 residues in the CDR3. The V gene lost 2 bases and the J gene lost 2 bases, with 6 bases spanning the gap.